A selection of T cell receptor beta chains follows, all from one sample in a study of blood T cells in healthy people across ages. TCRdb re-called the 5' RACE reads through MiXCR, storing one row per CDR3 protein. This table has 1.5 million to 2 million distinct CDR3 sequences, roughly 28% appearing once. Sequenced material: blood. The receptors shown here come from a woman aged 30 to 39 in good health. The CDR3 runs from the conserved cysteine through the conserved F or W. A D gene is named only where the DNA matches it firmly. Size values are once, few and many counts, or a class for expanded clones, and some rows have none.

>NA|NA|TRBV6-6|TRBJ2-4
CASRKESGAKNIQYF
TGTGCCAGCAGGAAGGAGTCTGGGGCCAAAAACATTCAGTACTTC
>TRBD2|few|TRBV20-1|TRBJ2-1
CSARDSTGGFLSYNEQFF
TGCAGTGCTAGAGATTCAACGGGGGGGTTTCTCTCCTACAATGAGCAGTTCTTC
>NA|few|TRBV5-4|TRBJ1-1
CASSLVTGETEAFF
TGTGCCAGCAGCTTGGTAACGGGGGAGACTGAAGCTTTCTTT
>TRBD1|NA|TRBV12-3/TRBV12-4|TRBJ2-1
CASSLKGPTGLNEQFF
TGTGCCAGCAGTTTGAAGGGCCCGACAGGGCTCAATGAGCAGTTCTTC
>TRBD1|few|TRBV20-1|TRBJ2-1
CSARAPRDRYNEQFF
TGCAGTGCTAGGGCGCCTCGGGACAGGTACAATGAGCAGTTCTTC
>NA|NA|TRBV7-2|TRBJ1-1
CASSPSAVGAEAFF
TGTGCCAGCAGCCCATCGGCTGTTGGGGCTGAAGCTTTCTTT
>NA|once|TRBV6-2/TRBV6-3|TRBJ1-5
CASSPGHPNSNQPQHF
TGTGCCAGCAGCCCCGGACATCCCAATAGCAATCAGCCCCAGCATTTT
>NA|many|TRBV28|TRBJ2-7
CASSLQGLTYEQYF
TGTGCCAGCAGTTTACAGGGGTTAACCTACGAGCAGTACTTC
>TRBD1|NA|TRBV5-6|TRBJ2-1
CASSRGTGGRYNEQFF
TGTGCCAGCAGCAGGGGGACAGGGGGTAGGTACAATGAGCAGTTCTTC
>NA|NA|TRBV12-3/TRBV12-4|TRBJ2-3
CASSSGRFFVTSTDTQYF
TGTGCCAGCAGTTCCGGTCGGTTCTTCGTGACTAGCACAGATACGCAGTATTTT
>TRBD2|many|TRBV20-1|TRBJ2-5
CSAEISGGQETQYF
TGCAGTGCTGAGATTAGCGGGGGCCAAGAGACCCAGTACTTC
>NA|NA|TRBV30|TRBJ1-1
CAWSGPGQNTEAFF
TGTGCCTGGAGTGGCCCGGGCCAGAACACTGAAGCTTTCTTT
>NA|NA|TRBV5-1|TRBJ2-3
CASSRDSGTDTQYF
TGCGCCAGCAGCAGGGACTCGGGCACAGATACGCAGTATTTT
>TRBD2|many|TRBV12-3/TRBV12-4|TRBJ2-7
CASSLRLAGGWGPYEQYF
TGTGCCAGCAGTTTACGACTAGCGGGGGGCTGGGGCCCCTACGAGCAGTACTTC
>NA|few|TRBV12-2|TRBJ2-7
CASRLASPGQISYEQYF
TGTGCAAGTCGCTTAGCCTCGCCAGGACAAATCTCCTACGAGCAGTACTTC
>TRBD2|NA|TRBV6-2/TRBV6-3|TRBJ2-7
CASSSFYFRTSGYEQYF
TGTGCCAGCAGTTCCTTCTACTTTAGGACTAGCGGATACGAGCAGTACTTC
>TRBD1|NA|TRBV9|TRBJ2-7
CASSAQGASSYEQYF
TGTGCCAGCAGCGCACAGGGGGCTAGCTCCTACGAGCAGTACTTC
>TRBD1|many|TRBV6-2/TRBV6-3|TRBJ1-2
CASSLDGTDYGYTF
TGTGCCAGCAGTCTCGACGGGACAGACTATGGCTACACCTTC
>NA|NA|TRBV20-1|TRBJ1-2
CSAVLQGLEGYTF
TGCAGTGCGGTATTACAGGGTCTGGAAGGCTACACCTTC
>NA|many|TRBV20-1|TRBJ2-7
CSAKGLPYEQYF
TGCAGTGCTAAAGGACTTCCCTACGAGCAGTACTTC
>TRBD2|few|TRBV7-6|TRBJ2-5
CASSLGLAGVTQETQYF
TGTGCCAGCAGCTTAGGACTAGCGGGAGTGACCCAAGAGACCCAGTACTTC
>NA|NA|TRBV3-1|TRBJ2-1
CASSQDRVVHNERFF
TGTGCCAGCAGCCAAGACAGGGTGGTCCACAATGAGCGGTTCTTC
>NA|many|TRBV6-5|TRBJ1-2
CASSYNRQNNYGYTF
TGTGCCAGCAGTTACAATAGGCAGAATAACTATGGCTACACCTTC
>TRBD2|many|TRBV20-1|TRBJ2-5
CSAREIVAGQETQYF
TGCAGTGCTAGGGAGATAGTAGCGGGACAAGAGACCCAGTACTTC
>TRBD1|many|TRBV5-5|TRBJ2-1
CASSSTGHEQFF
TGTGCCAGCAGCTCGACAGGGCATGAGCAGTTCTTC
>NA|few|TRBV5-1|TRBJ2-1
CASSNGEPYNEQFF
TGCGCCAGCAGCAACGGGGAGCCCTACAATGAGCAGTTCTTC
>NA|NA|TRBV7-9|TRBJ2-5
CASSPGTRRETQYF
TGTGCCAGCAGCCCCGGGACCCGGCGGGAGACCCAGTACTTC
>NA|NA|TRBV7-2|TRBJ1-5
CASSRAGGPNQPQHF
TGTGCCAGCAGCCGCGCGGGGGGCCCCAATCAGCCCCAGCATTTT
>NA|NA|TRBV20-1|TRBJ2-7
CSARLDAYEQYF
TGCAGTGCTAGACTGGATGCCTACGAGCAGTACTTC